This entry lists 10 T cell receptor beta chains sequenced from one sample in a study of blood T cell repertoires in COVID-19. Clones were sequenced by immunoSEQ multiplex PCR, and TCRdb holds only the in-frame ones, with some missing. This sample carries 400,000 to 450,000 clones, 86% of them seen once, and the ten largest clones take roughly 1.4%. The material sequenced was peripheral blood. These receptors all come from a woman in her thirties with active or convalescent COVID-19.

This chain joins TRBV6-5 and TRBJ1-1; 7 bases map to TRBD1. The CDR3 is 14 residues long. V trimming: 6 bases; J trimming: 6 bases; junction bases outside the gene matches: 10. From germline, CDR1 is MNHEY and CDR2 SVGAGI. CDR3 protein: CASSATGISPEAFF. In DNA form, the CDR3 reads TGTGCCAGCAGCGCGACAGGGATTTCTCCTGAAGCTTTCTTT.

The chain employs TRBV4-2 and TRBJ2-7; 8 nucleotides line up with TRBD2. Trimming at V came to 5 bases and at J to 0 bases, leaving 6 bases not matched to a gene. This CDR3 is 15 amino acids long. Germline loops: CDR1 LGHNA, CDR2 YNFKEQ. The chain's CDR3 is CASSRERETSYEQYF. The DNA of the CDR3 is TGTGCCAGCAGCAGGGAGCGGGAGACCTCCTACGAGCAGTACTTC.

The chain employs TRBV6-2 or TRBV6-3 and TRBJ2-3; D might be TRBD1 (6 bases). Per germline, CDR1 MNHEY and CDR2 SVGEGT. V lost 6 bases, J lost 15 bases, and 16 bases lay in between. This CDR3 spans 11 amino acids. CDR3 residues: CASSGQPGPYF. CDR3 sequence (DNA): TGTGCCAGCAGCGGACAGCCCGGGCCCTATTTT.

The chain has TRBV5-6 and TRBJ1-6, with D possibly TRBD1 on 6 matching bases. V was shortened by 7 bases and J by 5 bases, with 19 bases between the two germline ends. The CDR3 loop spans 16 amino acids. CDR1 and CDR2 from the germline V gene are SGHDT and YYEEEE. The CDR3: CASSPALGADNSPLHF. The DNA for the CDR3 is TGTGCCAGCTCCCCCGCCTTGGGGGCGGATAATTCACCCCTCCACTTT.

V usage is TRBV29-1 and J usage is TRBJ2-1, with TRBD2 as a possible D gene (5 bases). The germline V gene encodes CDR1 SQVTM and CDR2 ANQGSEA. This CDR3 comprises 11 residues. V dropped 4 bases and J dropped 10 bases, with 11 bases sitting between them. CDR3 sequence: CSVGRGNEQFF. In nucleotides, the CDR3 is TGCAGCGTTGGACGAGGGAACGAGCAGTTCTTC.

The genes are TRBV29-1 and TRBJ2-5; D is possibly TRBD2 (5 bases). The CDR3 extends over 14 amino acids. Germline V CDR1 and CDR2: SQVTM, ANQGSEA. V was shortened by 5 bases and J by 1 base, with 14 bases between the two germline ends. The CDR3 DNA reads TGCAGCGTTAGTTGGGGAGCCTCCCAAGAGACCCAGTACTTC. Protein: CSVSWGASQETQYF. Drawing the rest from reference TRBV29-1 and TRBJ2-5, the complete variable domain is SAVISQKPSRDICQRGTSLTIQCQVDSQVTMMFWYRQQPGQSLTLIATANQGSEATYESGFVIDKFPISRPNLTFSTLTVSNMSPEDSSIYLCSVSWGASQETQYFGPGTRLLVL.

CDR3 residues: CASIGRGWGNQPQHF. The CDR3 DNA reads as TGTGCCAGTATCGGAAGGGGATGGGGCAATCAGCCCCAGCATTTT. The rearrangement uses TRBV19 and TRBJ1-5; TRBD1 is a possible D gene (5 bases). Deletions cut 7 bases from V and 2 bases from J, with 15 bases between. Germline V gene data show CDR1 as LNHDA and CDR2 as SQIVND (reference sequence). The CDR3 sequence is 15 residues long.

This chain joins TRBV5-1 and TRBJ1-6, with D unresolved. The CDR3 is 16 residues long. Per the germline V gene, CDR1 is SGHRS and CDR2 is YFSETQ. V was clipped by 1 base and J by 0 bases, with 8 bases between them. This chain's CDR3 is CASSLSGSSYNSPLHF. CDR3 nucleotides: TGCGCCAGCAGCTTGAGTGGCAGCTCCTATAATTCACCCCTCCACTTT.

The CDR3 here is CASSSRTSGRADEQFF. CDR3 in DNA: TGTGCCAGCAGCTCCCGGACTAGCGGGAGGGCTGATGAGCAGTTCTTC. The rearrangement links TRBV7-2 to TRBJ2-1, with 15 nucleotides matching TRBD2. Germline CDR1 is SGHTA and CDR2 is FQGNSA. The trim removed 4 bases at V and 8 bases at J, leaving 6 bases unmatched. The CDR3 extends over 16 amino acids.

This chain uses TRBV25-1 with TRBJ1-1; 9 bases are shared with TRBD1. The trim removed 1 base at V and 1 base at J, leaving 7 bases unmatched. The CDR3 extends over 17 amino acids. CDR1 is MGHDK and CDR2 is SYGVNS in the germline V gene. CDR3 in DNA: TGTGCCAGCAGTGAATCCTTCCCGGGACAGGGGAACACTGAAGCTTTCTTT. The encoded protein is CASSESFPGQGNTEAFF.